The 18 T cell receptor beta chains presented below share a single source sample, sequenced in a study of cytomegalovirus exposure and HLA in healthy donors. The study ran its PCR with 60 Vbeta and 13 Jbeta primers. The method was immunoSEQ multiplex PCR; TCRdb's version includes in-frame clones alone and lacks a portion of them. Seen here are about 96,000 clones, 65% to 85% observed once, and the top ten hold 2.5% to 3.5%. The sample consisted of PBMCs. These receptors all stem from a female donor in good health and CMV-seropositive.

The V call is TRBV2, the J call TRBJ2-7; no clear D gene. Trimming shortened V by 0 bases and J by 5 bases, and 2 bases separated the two germline ends. The germline V gene has CDR1 SNHLY and CDR2 FYNNEI. The CDR3 is 11 residues long. The DNA of the CDR3 is TGTGCCAGCAGTGAAGCTAACGAGCAGTACTTC. Protein sequence: CASSEANEQYF.

This chain connects TRBV29-1 to TRBJ2-5, with D perhaps TRBD2 (6 bases). The V gene's germline CDR1 is SQVTM and CDR2 ANQGSEA. Trimming removed 7 bases from V and 2 bases from J, with 11 bases in between. The CDR3 runs 12 residues. In DNA form, the CDR3 reads TGCAGCGCGGGGGACTTTCAAGAGACCCAGTACTTC. Encoded protein: CSAGDFQETQYF.

The J gene is TRBJ2-5, the V gene TRBV28; 9 nucleotides match TRBD1. Trimming took 5 bases from V and 4 from J; bases not matched to a gene: 8. Germline V lookup: CDR1 MDHEN, CDR2 SYDVKM. The CDR3 has 15 residues. CDR3 in amino acids: CASSEDRGGGETQYF. CDR3 nucleotide sequence: TGTGCCAGCAGTGAGGACAGGGGTGGGGGAGAGACCCAGTACTTC.

V gene TRBV15 combines with J gene TRBJ2-1; unclear D gene. This CDR3 comprises 14 residues. Germline V gives CDR1 LNHNV, CDR2 YYDKDF (reference sequence). V lost 1 base to trimming and J lost 5 bases, with 9 bases between them. CDR3: CATSRGPLDNEQFF. The CDR3 region has the DNA TGTGCCACCAGCAGAGGGCCGTTGGACAATGAGCAGTTCTTC.

This chain joins TRBV2 and TRBJ2-5, with 10 bases matching TRBD1. V lost 6 bases and J lost 5; bases outside the gene matches: 12. This CDR3 is 16 amino acids long. Germline-derived CDR1 and CDR2 are SNHLY and FYNNEI. The CDR3 coding sequence is TGTGCCAGCAGCCTCGGGACAGGGGAAGGGTTGGAGACCCAGTACTTC. Translated, it gives CASSLGTGEGLETQYF.

The V and J genes are TRBV2 and TRBJ2-5, with 7 bases matching TRBD2. With V trimmed by 7 bases and J by 5 bases, 13 bases remained unmatched. CDR1 and CDR2 (germline): SNHLY, FYNNEI. This CDR3 is 15 amino acids long. In DNA, the CDR3 is TGTGCCAGCAATGCCGCAGCGGGGTATGTGGAGACCCAGTACTTC. Translating gives CASNAAAGYVETQYF.

This clone has just a few counts. The rearrangement joins TRBV6-5 to TRBJ1-5; no clear D. From germline, CDR1 is MNHEY and CDR2 SVGAGI. V was pared by 11 bases and J by 7 bases, with 12 bases between. The CDR3 length is 11 residues. The CDR3 loop is CAGRGGQPQHF. The CDR3 DNA reads TGTGCCGGGCGGGGAGGGCAGCCCCAGCATTTT.

V and J are TRBV4-1 and TRBJ2-5; 12 nucleotides agree with TRBD2. Losses at the gene ends were 4 bases for V and 4 bases for J; bases not matched to a gene: 4. CDR3 size: 15 residues. Germline values: CDR1 MGHRA, CDR2 YSYEKL. CDR3 loop: CASSRTSGIVETQYF. CDR3 sequence (DNA): TGCGCCAGCAGCCGGACTAGCGGGATAGTAGAGACCCAGTACTTC.

This chain connects TRBV29-1 to TRBJ2-2, with D possibly TRBD2 on 7 matching bases. In germline, CDR1 is SQVTM, CDR2 ANQGSEA. The V end lost 6 bases, the J end lost 6 bases, and 14 bases lay between the germline ends. The CDR3 loop spans 13 amino acids. The CDR3 nucleotides read TGCAGCGTCTCGCCGGGGGGCCCCGGGGAGCTGTTTTTT. Translated, it gives CSVSPGGPGELFF.

The V and J genes are TRBV10-1 and TRBJ2-1; 9 nucleotides align to TRBD2. CDR3 length equals 14 residues. Per germline, CDR1 WNHNN and CDR2 SYGVQD (reference sequence). Germline trimming cut 10 bases from V and 5 bases from J; bases unmatched to any gene: 9. The CDR3 DNA sequence: TGCGCCACCCCACTAGCGGGCGGACACAATGAGCAGTTCTTC. Protein: CATPLAGGHNEQFF.

This chain links TRBV30 with TRBJ2-7; 10 nucleotides line up with TRBD2. The CDR3 runs to 14 residues. V lost 1 base and J lost 6; bases outside the gene matches: 6. Germline lookup yields CDR1 GTSNPN and CDR2 SVGIG (reference sequence). The DNA for the CDR3 is TGTGCCTGGAGTGGAGCGGGGGGGCCGAGCGAGCAGTACTTC. Residues: CAWSGAGGPSEQYF. Based on the CDR3 plus reference TRBV30 and TRBJ2-7, the full variable domain is SQTIHQWPATLVQPVGSPLSLECTVEGTSNPNLYWYRQAAGRGLQLLFYSVGIGQISSEVPQNLSASRPQDRQFILSSKKLLLSDSGFYLCAWSGAGGPSEQYFGPGTRLTVT.

This clone was picked up a small number of times. The chain couples TRBV28 to TRBJ2-1; TRBD1 is a possible D gene (5 bases). V gave up 8 bases and J gave up 8 bases, with 19 bases separating them. This CDR3 has 14 residues. In germline, CDR1 is MDHEN, CDR2 SYDVKM. The CDR3 sequence is CASQTGQGWDEQFF. In DNA form, the CDR3 reads TGTGCCAGCCAAACTGGGCAGGGTTGGGATGAGCAGTTCTTC.

This rearrangement joins TRBV10-1 to TRBJ2-1; a possible D gene is TRBD2 (6 bases). Germline CDR1 WNHNN, CDR2 SYGVQD (reference sequence). The CDR3 contains 14 residues. V was trimmed by 5 bases and J by 7 bases, leaving 15 bases between them. CDR3 protein: CASSTSLGGNEQFF. CDR3 DNA sequence: TGCGCCAGCAGTACCTCGTTGGGGGGTAATGAGCAGTTCTTC.

This rearrangement joins TRBV9 to TRBJ2-2; perhaps TRBD2 as D (6 bases). The CDR3 spans 12 residues. CDR1 is SGDLS, CDR2 YYNGEE, per germline. V shed 9 bases and J shed 6 bases, with 12 bases lying between them. CDR3 amino acids: CATSPGAGELFF. The CDR3, as DNA: TGTGCCACCTCCCCGGGGGCCGGGGAGCTGTTTTTT.

The rearrangement joins TRBV29-1 to TRBJ2-3, with D perhaps matching TRBD2 (6 bases). CDR3 length equals 14 residues. Germline loops: CDR1 SQVTM, CDR2 ANQGSEA. Between the trimmed V and J ends, which lost 4 bases and 0 bases, there was a span of 11 bases. For the CDR3, the DNA is TGCAGCGTTGGGCGTAGCGGAAGCACAGATACGCAGTATTTT. This encodes CSVGRSGSTDTQYF.

The chain combines TRBV30 with TRBJ2-7; 8 bases line up with TRBD1. With 0 bases clipped from V and 5 bases from J, the junction kept 3 bases outside the gene matches. The length of the CDR3 is 13 residues. CDR1 is GTSNPN and CDR2 is SVGIG in the germline V gene (reference sequence). The DNA for the CDR3 is TGTGCCTGGAGTGTTGGGACAGGAAACGAGCAGTACTTC. Protein product: CAWSVGTGNEQYF. Using reference TRBV30 and TRBJ2-7 for the parts outside the CDR3, the full variable domain is SQTIHQWPATLVQPVGSPLSLECTVEGTSNPNLYWYRQAAGRGLQLLFYSVGIGQISSEVPQNLSASRPQDRQFILSSKKLLLSDSGFYLCAWSVGTGNEQYFGPGTRLTVT.

The chain uses TRBV13 and TRBJ1-2; 10 nucleotides align to TRBD1. J gave up 2 bases and V 3 bases, and 3 bases lay outside the gene matches. CDR3 size: 15 residues. Looked up from germline, CDR1 is PRHDT and CDR2 is FYEKMQ (reference sequence). The CDR3 DNA reads as TGTGCCAGCAGCTTTACGGGACAGGGGAACTATGGCTACACCTTC. It specifies CASSFTGQGNYGYTF. Complete variable domain (other parts from reference TRBV13 and TRBJ1-2): AAGVIQSPRHLIKEKRETATLKCYPIPRHDTVYWYQQGPGQDPQFLISFYEKMQSDKGSIPDRFSAQQFSDYHSELNMSSLELGDSALYFCASSFTGQGNYGYTFGSGTRLTVV.

This clone showed up just once. The V call is TRBV28, the J call TRBJ1-5, with 7 nucleotides matching TRBD1. The CDR3 totals 16 residues. The V gene end was trimmed by 7 bases and the J gene end by 2 bases; junction bases not matched to a gene: 11. CDR1 is MDHEN, CDR2 SYDVKM, per germline. CDR3 DNA sequence: TGTGCCAGCAACGGTAGGGGGCCTGGACGCAATCAGCCCCAGCATTTT. Amino acid sequence: CASNGRGPGRNQPQHF.